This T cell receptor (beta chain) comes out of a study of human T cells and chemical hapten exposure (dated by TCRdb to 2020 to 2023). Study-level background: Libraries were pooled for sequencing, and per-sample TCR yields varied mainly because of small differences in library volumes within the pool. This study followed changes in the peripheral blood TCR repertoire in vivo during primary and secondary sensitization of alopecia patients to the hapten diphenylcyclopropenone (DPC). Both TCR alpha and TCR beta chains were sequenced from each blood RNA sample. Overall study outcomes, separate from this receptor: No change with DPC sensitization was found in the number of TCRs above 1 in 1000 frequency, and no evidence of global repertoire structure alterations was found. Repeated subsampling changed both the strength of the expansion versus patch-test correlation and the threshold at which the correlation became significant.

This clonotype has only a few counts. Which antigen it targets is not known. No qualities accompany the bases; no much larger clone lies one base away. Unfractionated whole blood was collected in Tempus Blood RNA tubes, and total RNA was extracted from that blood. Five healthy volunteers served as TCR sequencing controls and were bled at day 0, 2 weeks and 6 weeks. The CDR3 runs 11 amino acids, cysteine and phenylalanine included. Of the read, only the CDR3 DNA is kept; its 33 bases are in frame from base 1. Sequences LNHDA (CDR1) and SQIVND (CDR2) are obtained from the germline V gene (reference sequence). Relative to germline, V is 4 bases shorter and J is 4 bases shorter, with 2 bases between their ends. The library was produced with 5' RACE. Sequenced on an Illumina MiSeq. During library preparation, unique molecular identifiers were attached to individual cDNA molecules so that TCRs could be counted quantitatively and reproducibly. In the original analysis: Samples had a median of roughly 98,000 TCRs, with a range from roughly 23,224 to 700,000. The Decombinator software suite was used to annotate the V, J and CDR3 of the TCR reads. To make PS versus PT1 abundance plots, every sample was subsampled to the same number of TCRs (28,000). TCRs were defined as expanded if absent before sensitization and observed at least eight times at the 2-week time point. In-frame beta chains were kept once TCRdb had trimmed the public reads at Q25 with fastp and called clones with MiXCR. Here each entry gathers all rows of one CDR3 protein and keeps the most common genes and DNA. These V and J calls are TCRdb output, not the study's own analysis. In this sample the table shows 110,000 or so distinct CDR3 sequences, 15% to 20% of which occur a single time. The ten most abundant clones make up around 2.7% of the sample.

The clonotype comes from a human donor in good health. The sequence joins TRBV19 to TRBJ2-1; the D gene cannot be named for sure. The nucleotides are TGTGCCAGTAGTAATTACAATGAGCAGTTCTTC. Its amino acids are CASSNYNEQFF.